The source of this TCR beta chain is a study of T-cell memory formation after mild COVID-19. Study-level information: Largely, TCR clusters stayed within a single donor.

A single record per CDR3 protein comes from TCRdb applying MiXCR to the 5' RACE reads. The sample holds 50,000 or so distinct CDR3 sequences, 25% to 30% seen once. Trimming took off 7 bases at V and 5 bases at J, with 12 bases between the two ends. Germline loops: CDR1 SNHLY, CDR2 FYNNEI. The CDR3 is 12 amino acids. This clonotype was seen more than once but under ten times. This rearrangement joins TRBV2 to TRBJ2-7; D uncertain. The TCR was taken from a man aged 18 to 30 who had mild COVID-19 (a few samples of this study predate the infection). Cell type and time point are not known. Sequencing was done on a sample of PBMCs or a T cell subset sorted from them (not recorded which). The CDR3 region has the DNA TGTGCCAGCAAAGGAGACACCAACGAGCAGTACGTC. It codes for CASKGDTNEQYV.